These 24 T cell receptor beta chains were sequenced from one sample in a study of blood T cell repertoires in COVID-19 (TCRdb year 2020). The library was prepared using the immunoSEQ multiplex PCR assay. TCRdb mirrors the immuneACCESS table, restricted to in-frame sequences. Some clones are absent from its copies; in checked studies, under half trace to an unresolved V gene, and the reason for the others is unknown. In all, the sample holds 200,000 to 300,000 clones, and approximately 90% of those were seen once. The ten biggest clones cover about 0.99% of the sample. Sequenced: peripheral blood. The receptors originated from a woman aged 40 to 55 who had recovered from COVID-19.

V usage is TRBV6-5 and J usage is TRBJ1-2; the D gene is possibly TRBD1 (6 bases). The CDR3 contains 13 residues. Trimming removed 7 bases from V and 2 bases from J, with 11 bases in between. The V gene's germline CDR1 is MNHEY and CDR2 SVGAGI. In DNA, the CDR3 is TGTGCCAGCACCAAGGGGGGGAACTATGGCTACACCTTC. Translating gives CASTKGGNYGYTF.

The chain is built from TRBV7-2 and TRBJ2-3; a weak D match, TRBD1 (5 bases). The germline gives CDR1 SGHTA, CDR2 FQGNSA. CDR3 length: 16 residues. Trimming took off 4 bases at V and 0 bases at J, with 14 bases between the two ends. In DNA form, the CDR3 reads TGTGCCAGCAGCTCAGGGCCTACCCGCAGCACAGATACGCAGTATTTT. This encodes CASSSGPTRSTDTQYF.

This chain uses TRBV15 with TRBJ1-4; D is uncertain. Germline loops: CDR1 LNHNV, CDR2 YYDKDF (reference sequence). V lost 6 bases, J lost 7 bases, and 6 bases lay in between. This CDR3 is 11 amino acids long. The CDR3, as DNA: TGTGCCACCAGATGGGCTGAAAAACTGTTTTTT. Amino acids: CATRWAEKLFF.

The chain links TRBV7-2 to TRBJ2-6; possibly TRBD1 for D (5 bases). CDR3 size: 16 residues. With 4 bases removed from V and 12 bases from J, the gap between germline ends came to 22 bases. Germline V lookup: CDR1 SGHTA, CDR2 FQGNSA. CDR3 region: CASSSSQGSTPRVLTF. The CDR3 DNA sequence: TGTGCCAGCAGCTCTAGTCAGGGTAGCACCCCCCGCGTCCTGACTTTC.

This clone was detected once. The chain combines TRBV10-3 with TRBJ2-7; possible D gene TRBD1, 5 bases. Trimming shortened V by 2 bases and J by 0 bases, and 8 bases separated the two germline ends. Germline V gene lookup returns CDR1 ENHRY and CDR2 SYGVKD. The CDR3 runs to 14 residues. The CDR3 protein is CAISEDSYSYEQYF. As DNA, the CDR3 is TGTGCCATCAGTGAGGACAGCTACTCCTACGAGCAGTACTTC.

The count of this clone is one. The rearrangement uses TRBV6-5 and TRBJ2-5, with D possibly matching TRBD2 (5 bases). Germline V gene lookup returns CDR1 MNHEY and CDR2 SVGAGI. This CDR3 spans 14 amino acids. Trimming removed 6 bases at V and 1 base at J, with 12 bases between. The CDR3 reads CASSPSAGQETQYF. CDR3 coding DNA: TGTGCCAGCAGCCCCTCCGCGGGCCAAGAGACCCAGTACTTC.

The chain links TRBV6-5 to TRBJ2-5; D gene uncertain. Trimming shortened V by 5 bases and J by 1 base, and 8 bases separated the two germline ends. The CDR3 length is 13 residues. Per the germline V gene, CDR1 is MNHEY and CDR2 is SVGAGI. In DNA, the CDR3 is TGTGCCAGCAGTAGCGAGCCCCAAGAGACCCAGTACTTC. It specifies CASSSEPQETQYF.

V and J are TRBV7-9 and TRBJ1-1; TRBD1 might be the D (6 bases). The CDR3 consists of 14 residues. Germline V gene data show CDR1 as SEHNR and CDR2 as FQNEAQ (reference sequence). V lost 3 bases and J 4 bases, leaving 12 bases between the germline ends. DNA for the CDR3: TGTGCCAGCAGCTTCGGGGGGGCTCGCACTGAAGCTTTCTTT. Protein sequence: CASSFGGARTEAFF.

The V gene is TRBV11-2, the J gene TRBJ1-1, with D possibly being TRBD1 (6 bases). This CDR3 is built from 16 residues. V lost 5 bases and J lost 2, with 18 bases in between. Per the germline V gene, CDR1 is SGHAT and CDR2 is FQNNGV. CDR3 region: CASSPGQGGGNTEAFF. CDR3 nucleotide sequence: TGTGCCAGCAGCCCCGGACAAGGGGGGGGAAACACTGAAGCTTTCTTT. The full variable domain, rest sourced from reference TRBV11-2 and TRBJ1-1, is EAGVAQSPRYKIIEKRQSVAFWCNPISGHATLYWYQQILGQGPKLLIQFQNNGVVDDSQLPKDRFSAERLKGVDSTLKIQPAKLEDSAVYLCASSPGQGGGNTEAFFGQGTRLTVV.

The V call is TRBV2, the J call TRBJ2-3; tentative D call: TRBD1 (6 bases). Trimming removed 8 bases from V and 7 bases from J, with 10 bases in between. CDR3 size: 11 residues. The germline V gene encodes CDR1 SNHLY and CDR2 FYNNEI. The CDR3 DNA reads TGTGCCAGCGGGACAACCCATACGCAGTATTTT. Its protein is CASGTTHTQYF. The variable domain in full, completed from reference TRBV2 and TRBJ2-3, reads EPEVTQTPSHQVTQMGQEVILRCVPISNHLYFYWYRQILGQKVEFLVSFYNNEISEKSEIFDDQFSVERPDGSNFTLKIRSTKLEDSAMYFCASGTTHTQYFGPGTRLTVL.

This rearrangement joins TRBV2 to TRBJ1-5; 7 bases are a match to TRBD1. Trimming cost V 6 bases and J 5 bases; bases outside gene matches: 7. This CDR3 is 14 amino acids long. Germline CDR1 reads SNHLY; CDR2 reads FYNNEI. The CDR3 DNA follows: TGTGCCAGCAGGCCCGACAGGGCCGATCAGCCCCAGCATTTT. Translated, it gives CASRPDRADQPQHF.

The chain has TRBV7-2 and TRBJ2-1, with no clear D. The CDR3 contains 12 residues. V was clipped by 8 bases and J by 10 bases, with 15 bases between them. CDR1 is SGHTA, CDR2 FQGNSA, per germline. The CDR3 nucleotides read TGTGCCAGCCAACTCATAGCCCCCGAGCAGTTCTTC. Residues: CASQLIAPEQFF.

The chain recombines TRBV21-1 with TRBJ2-5; the table's D gene call, TRBD1, was not cross checked with the DNA. TRBV21-1 is tagged as a pseudogene. The CDR3 covers 15 residues. Written as DNA, the CDR3 is TGTGCCAGCAGCGACAAGCACAGGGTTTGGGAGACCCAGTACTTC. Residues: CASSDKHRVWETQYF.

This clone was recorded once. The chain has TRBV10-3 and TRBJ1-5; 8 bases align to TRBD1. The CDR3 runs 15 residues. Germline assignment: CDR1 ENHRY and CDR2 SYGVKD. The J segment lost 11 bases and the V segment lost 3 bases, leaving 12 bases of the junction unmatched. CDR3 in amino acids: CAISDGDRSRRAQHF. CDR3 nucleotide sequence: TGTGCCATCAGTGATGGGGACAGGTCGCGGAGGGCCCAGCATTTT.

This rearrangement joins TRBV29-1 to TRBJ1-6; 10 positions agree with TRBD1. The CDR3 is 14 residues long. V trimming: 8 bases; J trimming: 8 bases; junction bases outside the gene matches: 9. Germline values: CDR1 SQVTM, CDR2 ANQGSEA. CDR3 sequence (DNA): TGCAGCATCAAGACCGGGACAGGGGATTCACCCCTCCACTTT. This translates into CSIKTGTGDSPLHF. Full variable domain (rest looked up from reference TRBV29-1 and TRBJ1-6): SAVISQKPSRDICQRGTSLTIQCQVDSQVTMMFWYRQQPGQSLTLIATANQGSEATYESGFVIDKFPISRPNLTFSTLTVSNMSPEDSSIYLCSIKTGTGDSPLHFGNGTRLTVT.

This chain uses TRBV11-2 with TRBJ2-7; a weak D match, TRBD2 (6 bases). Trimming stripped 4 bases from V and 2 bases from J, with 12 bases between. CDR1 and CDR2 from the germline V gene are SGHAT and FQNNGV. The CDR3 is made up of 14 amino acids. CDR3 DNA sequence: TGTGCCAGCAGCTCCCCGTGGGGGGCCTACGAGCAGTACTTC. Encoded protein: CASSSPWGAYEQYF.

This rearrangement joins TRBV6-2 or TRBV6-3 to TRBJ1-5; no reliable D call. CDR1 and CDR2 from the germline V gene are MNHEY and SVGEGT. V shed 6 bases and J shed 1 base, with 13 bases lying between them. The CDR3 is 15 residues long. The CDR3 DNA is TGTGCCAGCAGCCCCGAGGGTCCCAGCAATCAGCCCCAGCATTTT. It translates to CASSPEGPSNQPQHF.

The chain joins TRBV4-3 to TRBJ1-2; D is possibly TRBD1 (5 bases). The CDR3 contains 13 residues. Germline CDR1 and CDR2: LGHNA and YSLEER. V lost 4 bases, J lost 2 bases, and 8 bases lay in between. The CDR3 bases are TGCGCCAGCAGCCCAACAGGAAACTATGGCTACACCTTC. It is translated as CASSPTGNYGYTF.

V is TRBV19 and J is TRBJ2-5, with a possible D match to TRBD2 (6 bases). Germline V lookup: CDR1 LNHDA, CDR2 SQIVND (reference sequence). The CDR3 runs to 12 residues. Trimming removed 4 bases from V and 5 bases from J, with 8 bases in between. The CDR3 region is CASSTRGETQYF. As DNA, the CDR3 is TGTGCCAGTAGTACCCGGGGGGAGACCCAGTACTTC.

J is TRBJ2-5 and V is TRBV14; tentative D call: TRBD2 (5 bases). The CDR3 sequence is 14 residues long. Germline assignment: CDR1 SGHDN and CDR2 FVKESK. V shed 4 bases and J shed 3 bases, with 12 bases lying between them. CDR3 sequence (DNA): TGTGCCAGCAGCCCCAGCGGCCCCAAAGAGACCCAGTACTTC. This codes for CASSPSGPKETQYF. The whole variable domain, filled in from reference TRBV14 and TRBJ2-5, reads EAGVTQFPSHSVIEKGQTVTLRCDPISGHDNLYWYRRVMGKEIKFLLHFVKESKQDESGMPNNRFLAERTGGTYSTLKVQPAELEDSGVYFCASSPSGPKETQYFGPGTRLLVL.

This chain joins TRBV21-1 and TRBJ2-1; the D call in the table, TRBD1, was not verified against the DNA. TRBV21-1 is an annotated pseudogene. This CDR3 region has 13 residues. The CDR3 spells CASSKSPGTGGFF. CDR3 nucleotide sequence: TGTGCCAGCAGCAAATCCCCCGGGACAGGGGGTTTCTTC.

The chain joins TRBV11-3 to TRBJ1-4, with 8 bases that match TRBD1. After removal of 5 bases from V and 4 bases from J, the junction contained 9 bases not matched to a gene. CDR3 size: 16 residues. Germline CDR1 is SGHNT and CDR2 is YENEEA. The CDR3 sequence is CASSPRDRRSNEKLFF. Written as DNA, the CDR3 is TGTGCCAGCAGCCCGCGGGACAGGCGGAGTAATGAAAAACTGTTTTTT.

The chain is built from TRBV24-1 and TRBJ2-7, with TRBD1 matching over 11 bases. Per germline, CDR1 KGHDR and CDR2 SFDVKD. The CDR3 has 15 amino acids. V gave up 2 bases and J gave up 4 bases; unmatched junction bases: 3. The CDR3 nucleotides are TGTGCCACCAGTGATTCGGGGACAGGGGGGTACGAGCAGTACTTC. This codes for CATSDSGTGGYEQYF.

The chain couples TRBV29-1 to TRBJ2-1, with D unresolved. The length of the CDR3 is 13 residues. In germline, CDR1 is SQVTM, CDR2 ANQGSEA. V was trimmed by 4 bases and J by 8 bases, leaving 15 bases between them. The CDR3 DNA reads as TGCAGCGTTGGTGACATGGTGGTCGATGAGCAGTTCTTC. This gives the protein CSVGDMVVDEQFF.